One and the same sample provided the 26 T cell receptor beta chains below, sequenced in a study of blood T cell repertoires in COVID-19. Assay: immunoSEQ multiplex PCR; the TCRdb copy retains only in-frame clones and omits some. The sample gives 95,000 to 150,000 clones, 83% of which show up once; about 6% is in the top ten. Sequencing was carried out using peripheral blood. The receptor set was obtained from an older man with active or convalescent COVID-19.

The rearrangement uses TRBV11-2 and TRBJ1-3; no definite D call. V was shortened by 4 bases and J by 1 base, with 5 bases between the two germline ends. The CDR3 covers 13 residues. Germline assignment: CDR1 SGHAT and CDR2 FQNNGV. CDR3 amino acids: CASSSFSGNTIYF. The CDR3 DNA is TGTGCCAGCAGCTCTTTTTCTGGAAACACCATATATTTT.

Only a few counts were recorded for this clone. This CDR3 reads CSARWGGSTDTQYF. The CDR3 DNA follows: TGCAGCGCCCGGTGGGGAGGTAGCACAGATACGCAGTATTTT. This rearrangement joins TRBV29-1 to TRBJ2-3; the D gene is possibly TRBD2 (6 bases). Looked up from germline, CDR1 is SQVTM and CDR2 is ANQGSEA. V shed 7 bases and J shed 0 bases, with 14 bases lying between them. The CDR3 contains 14 residues.

The chain is built from TRBV7-2 and TRBJ2-3; 14 bases align to TRBD2. V shed 4 bases, J shed 3 bases, and the junction held 3 bases outside the gene matches. This CDR3 spans 16 amino acids. Germline V lookup: CDR1 SGHTA, CDR2 FQGNSA. CDR3 loop: CASSWTSGGRTDTQYF. Written as DNA, the CDR3 is TGTGCCAGCAGCTGGACTAGCGGGGGGAGGACAGATACGCAGTATTTT. The whole variable domain, remainder taken from reference TRBV7-2 and TRBJ2-3, is GAGVSQSPSNKVTEKGKDVELRCDPISGHTALYWYRQSLGQGLEFLIYFQGNSAPDKSGLPSDRFSAERTGGSVSTLTIQRTQQEDSAVYLCASSWTSGGRTDTQYFGPGTRLTVL.

The chain has TRBV19 and TRBJ1-2, with 11 nucleotides matching TRBD1. Germline V gene sequence: CDR1 LNHDA, CDR2 SQIVND (reference sequence). The CDR3 runs 15 residues. Unmatched junction bases numbered 5, after V lost 4 bases and J lost 4 bases. The CDR3 bases are TGTGCCAGTAGTACAACCGGGACAGGGGGCTATGGCTACACCTTC. Translating gives CASSTTGTGGYGYTF.

This CDR3 is CASSLTVGGPTDTQYF. The CDR3, as DNA: TGTGCCAGCAGCTTAACTGTGGGGGGGCCCACAGATACGCAGTATTTT. J is TRBJ2-3 and V is TRBV7-3, with D tentatively TRBD2 (7 bases). The CDR3 is 16 residues long. The V gene's germline CDR1 is SGHTA and CDR2 FQGTGA. V was pared by 0 bases and J by 2 bases, with 12 bases between.

The V and J genes are TRBV4-1 and TRBJ1-4; 8 positions match TRBD1. The germline gives CDR1 MGHRA, CDR2 YSYEKL. The J segment lost 2 bases and the V segment lost 4 bases, leaving 3 bases of the junction unmatched. There are 15 residues in the CDR3. The CDR3: CASSLRTGTNEKLFF. The CDR3, as DNA: TGCGCCAGCAGCCTTCGGACAGGGACTAATGAAAAACTGTTTTTT.

CDR3 loop: CAISPPEGGSGYTF. CDR3 coding DNA: TGTGCCATCAGCCCCCCGGAGGGCGGCTCTGGCTACACCTTC. This chain joins TRBV10-3 and TRBJ1-2, with D uncertain. Per the germline V gene, CDR1 is ENHRY and CDR2 is SYGVKD. This CDR3 spans 14 amino acids. The V and J ends lost 6 bases and 7 bases respectively, with 18 bases between them.

CDR3 region: CASSGSTNEKLFF. DNA for the CDR3: TGTGCCAGTTCAGGGTCGACTAATGAAAAACTGTTTTTT. V usage is TRBV19 and J usage is TRBJ1-4, with a tentative D call TRBD1 (5 bases). The CDR3 contains 13 residues. V was clipped by 8 bases and J by 2 bases, with 9 bases between them. In germline, CDR1 is LNHDA, CDR2 SQIVND (reference sequence).

This chain joins TRBV19 and TRBJ1-4; 9 bases match TRBD1. J gave up 10 bases and V 8 bases, and 11 bases lay outside the gene matches. This CDR3 spans 14 amino acids. CDR1 is LNHDA, CDR2 SQIVND, per germline (reference sequence). CDR3 sequence (DNA): TGTGCCAGTCGCACGGGACAGGGTATTACAAAACTGTTTTTT. As protein: CASRTGQGITKLFF.

This clone has a single count. The V and J genes are TRBV7-9 and TRBJ2-1, with 9 nucleotides matching TRBD2. J lost 4 bases, V lost 1 base, and 5 bases had no gene match. This CDR3 has 16 amino acids. Germline loops: CDR1 SEHNR, CDR2 FQNEAQ (reference sequence). CDR3 in amino acids: CASSLVPAGGYNEQFF. As DNA, the CDR3 is TGTGCCAGCAGCTTAGTGCCAGCGGGGGGATACAATGAGCAGTTCTTC.

This clone was detected a few times. The germline gene is not matched at one end of the junction; a read error may be the cause. The chain combines TRBV2 with TRBJ1-2, with D possibly TRBD1 on 5 matching bases. CDR3 length equals 11 residues. CDR1 and CDR2 (germline): SNHLY, FYNNEI. The DNA of the CDR3 is TGTGCCAGCAGTGCTTTGGGGCGCTCCGCCTTC. Translation gives CASSALGRSAF.

The CDR3 is CASSQGYQPQHF. DNA for the CDR3: TGTGCCAGCAGCCAGGGCTATCAGCCCCAGCATTTT. The chain joins TRBV3-1 (or the pseudogene TRBV3-2) to TRBJ1-5, with D unclear. Germline V gene lookup returns CDR1 LGHDT and CDR2 YNNKEL (reference sequence). There are 12 residues in the CDR3. V gave up 3 bases and J gave up 5 bases, with 5 bases separating them.

This clone was seen just once. This chain links TRBV7-2 with TRBJ1-2, with D hard to call. Trimming cost V 5 bases and J 3 bases, with 13 bases left between them. CDR1 and CDR2 (germline): SGHTA, FQGNSA. The CDR3 has 14 amino acids. CDR3 DNA sequence: TGTGCCAGCAGCACCCAGGAGCGGTACTATGGCTACACCTTC. This codes for CASSTQERYYGYTF.

The DNA of the CDR3 is TGTGCCAGCACCCTAGGACAGGCCCTGGAGGCTTTCTTT. The encoded protein is CASTLGQALEAFF. The V and J genes are TRBV5-6 and TRBJ1-1, with 7 bases that match TRBD1. Germline CDR1 and CDR2: SGHDT and YYEEEE. V trimming: 6 bases; J trimming: 11 bases; junction bases outside the gene matches: 13. The CDR3 covers 13 residues.

The sample holds a few counts of this clone. The chain links TRBV7-2 to TRBJ1-5, with D perhaps matching TRBD1 (5 bases). V was pared by 5 bases and J by 6 bases, with 14 bases between. Germline V CDR1 and CDR2: SGHTA, FQGNSA. This CDR3 has 14 amino acids. CDR3 sequence: CASSPGGASQPQHF. Written as DNA, the CDR3 is TGTGCCAGCAGCCCAGGAGGGGCGAGTCAGCCCCAGCATTTT.

V is TRBV6-2 or TRBV6-3 and J is TRBJ2-7, with TRBD2 identical over 10 bases. Germline CDR1 is MNHEY and CDR2 is SVGEGT. V was clipped by 0 bases and J by 6 bases; unmatched bases: 14. The CDR3 totals 18 residues. CDR3 sequence: CASSYSIRVGLAASEQYF. The DNA of the CDR3 is TGTGCCAGCAGTTACTCGATAAGAGTTGGACTAGCGGCCTCCGAGCAGTACTTC.

This clone was observed a single time. The chain combines TRBV6-4 with TRBJ2-3; the match to TRBD1 covers 10 bases. After removal of 2 bases from V and 4 bases from J, the junction contained 6 bases not matched to a gene. Germline CDR1 and CDR2: MRHNA and SNTAGT. This CDR3 region has 16 residues. CDR3 bases: TGTGCCAGCAGTGACGGAGGACAGGGGGGCGCAGATACGCAGTATTTT. It is translated as CASSDGGQGGADTQYF.

The rearrangement joins TRBV15 to TRBJ2-5, with 8 bases lining up with TRBD1. V lost 1 base to trimming and J lost 0 bases; unmatched junction nucleotides: 4. The CDR3 has 16 amino acids. Germline V gives CDR1 LNHNV, CDR2 YYDKDF (reference sequence). The CDR3 here is CATSRGGQANQETQYF. The CDR3 DNA is TGTGCCACCAGCAGAGGGGGACAGGCTAACCAAGAGACCCAGTACTTC.

This chain links TRBV6-5 with TRBJ1-6, with a weak D call TRBD1 (6 bases). Germline V gene lookup returns CDR1 MNHEY and CDR2 SVGAGI. V was clipped by 6 bases and J by 6 bases, with 15 bases between them. The CDR3 contains 15 residues. Here the CDR3 reads CASRPDSLSNSPLHF. CDR3 nucleotide sequence: TGTGCCAGCAGGCCGGACAGTCTAAGTAATTCACCCCTCCACTTT.

This chain uses TRBV7-2 with TRBJ2-1; TRBD2 aligns across 10 bases. The CDR3 covers 16 residues. After removal of 5 bases from V and 0 bases from J, the junction contained 4 bases not matched to a gene. Germline values: CDR1 SGHTA, CDR2 FQGNSA. The CDR3 reads CASSNSGGSSYNEQFF. In DNA form, the CDR3 reads TGTGCCAGCAGCAATAGCGGGGGGAGCTCCTACAATGAGCAGTTCTTC.

The rearrangement links TRBV5-4 to TRBJ2-5; 9 bases align to TRBD2. Germline V lookup: CDR1 SGHNT, CDR2 YYREEE (reference sequence). V shed 0 bases and J 5 bases; nucleotides not matched to a gene: 8. The CDR3 is 16 amino acids. The DNA for the CDR3 is TGTGCCAGCAGCTTGGGCCCTAGCGGGGAGGGGGAGACCCAGTACTTC. Translating it yields CASSLGPSGEGETQYF.

This clone was seen a handful of times. The V and J genes are TRBV5-6 and TRBJ1-3; maybe TRBD1 (5 bases). There are 15 residues in the CDR3. V was clipped by 5 bases and J by 0 bases, with 12 bases between them. Germline CDR1 and CDR2: SGHDT and YYEEEE. CDR3 region: CASSFGGASGNTIYF. The CDR3 bases are TGTGCCAGCAGTTTCGGAGGGGCCTCTGGAAACACCATATATTTT.

The rearrangement uses TRBV6-5 and TRBJ1-6; possibly TRBD1 for D (6 bases). Trimming took off 2 bases at V and 10 bases at J, with 9 bases between the two ends. Germline V lookup: CDR1 MNHEY, CDR2 SVGAGI. This CDR3 is 13 amino acids long. The CDR3 DNA reads TGTGCCAGCAGTTACCAGGGGCACTCACCCCTCCACTTT. This codes for CASSYQGHSPLHF.

This rearrangement joins TRBV28 to TRBJ2-7, with 7 bases lining up with TRBD1. The CDR3 is 14 residues long. J was trimmed by 2 bases and V by 5 bases; bases with no gene match: 6. CDR1 and CDR2 (germline): MDHEN, SYDVKM. The CDR3 reads CASSPRDRPYEQYF. In DNA form, the CDR3 reads TGTGCCAGCAGTCCCCGGGACAGACCCTACGAGCAGTACTTC.

The rearrangement links TRBV19 to TRBJ1-1; D uncertain. The V end lost 7 bases, the J end lost 6 bases, and 12 bases lay between the germline ends. Germline lookup yields CDR1 LNHDA and CDR2 SQIVND (reference sequence). The CDR3 is 12 residues long. CDR3 in DNA: TGTGCCAGTATGGAGAGTTACGCTGAAGCTTTCTTT. Its translation: CASMESYAEAFF.

The chain couples TRBV29-1 to TRBJ1-2, with 9 nucleotides matching TRBD1. V lost 5 bases to trimming and J lost 3 bases; unmatched junction nucleotides: 4. From germline, CDR1 is SQVTM and CDR2 ANQGSEA. The CDR3 extends over 13 amino acids. The CDR3: CSVWDRAHYGYTF. DNA of the CDR3: TGCAGCGTTTGGGACAGGGCTCACTATGGCTACACCTTC.